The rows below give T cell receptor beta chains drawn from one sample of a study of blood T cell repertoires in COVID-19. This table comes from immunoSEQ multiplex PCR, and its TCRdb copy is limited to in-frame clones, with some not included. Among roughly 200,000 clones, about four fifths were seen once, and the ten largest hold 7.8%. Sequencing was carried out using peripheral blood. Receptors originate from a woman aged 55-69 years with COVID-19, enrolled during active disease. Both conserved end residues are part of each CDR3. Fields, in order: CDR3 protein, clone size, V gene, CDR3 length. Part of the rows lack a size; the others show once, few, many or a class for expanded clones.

cdr3_aa: CASSLDYKQGLPNTGELFF
clone_size: once
v_call: TRBV7-9
cdr3_length: 19

cdr3_aa: CASRETGASVWEKLFF
clone_size: -
v_call: TRBV2
cdr3_length: 16

cdr3_aa: CASSPRRAGGLDTQYF
clone_size: -
v_call: TRBV18
cdr3_length: 16

cdr3_aa: CASSLEVTSDNEQFF
clone_size: once
v_call: TRBV11-1
cdr3_length: 15

cdr3_aa: CASSFGQGTNEKLFF
clone_size: -
v_call: TRBV28
cdr3_length: 15

cdr3_aa: CASSQGQGRWNEQFF
clone_size: -
v_call: TRBV5-1
cdr3_length: 15

cdr3_aa: CASSFTGEYEKLFF
clone_size: -
v_call: TRBV28
cdr3_length: 14

cdr3_aa: CASSELRTTSGNTIYF
clone_size: -
v_call: TRBV2
cdr3_length: 16

cdr3_aa: CASSRTSGSYEQYF
clone_size: -
v_call: TRBV5-1
cdr3_length: 14

cdr3_aa: CASSSLRGETQYF
clone_size: -
v_call: TRBV19
cdr3_length: 13

cdr3_aa: CASSRPGTGGVDTQYF
clone_size: -
v_call: TRBV5-5
cdr3_length: 16

cdr3_aa: CAWSLDSNQPQHF
clone_size: -
v_call: TRBV30
cdr3_length: 13

cdr3_aa: CSAMGTPPNYGYTF
clone_size: -
v_call: TRBV29-1
cdr3_length: 14

cdr3_aa: CASSLDGGIKPRGARTDTQYF
clone_size: few
v_call: TRBV5-1
cdr3_length: 21

cdr3_aa: CASSLKGGENTEAFF
clone_size: -
v_call: TRBV6-5
cdr3_length: 15

cdr3_aa: CASSLGGVSYEQYF
clone_size: -
v_call: TRBV7-9
cdr3_length: 14

cdr3_aa: CATSETTRGDNQPQHF
clone_size: -
v_call: TRBV24-1
cdr3_length: 16

cdr3_aa: CASIPGLAGHSYEQYF
clone_size: -
v_call: TRBV6-2/TRBV6-3
cdr3_length: 16

cdr3_aa: CASSPSPGRGYEKLFF
clone_size: once
v_call: TRBV14
cdr3_length: 16

cdr3_aa: CASSVVAGPYNEQFF
clone_size: -
v_call: TRBV9
cdr3_length: 15

cdr3_aa: CASTLDGGSYEQYF
clone_size: -
v_call: TRBV7-8
cdr3_length: 14

cdr3_aa: CTSSVSSGSNEQFF
clone_size: -
v_call: TRBV1
cdr3_length: 14

cdr3_aa: CASSSLSNEQFF
clone_size: -
v_call: TRBV28
cdr3_length: 12

cdr3_aa: CATSDFLGGGSGTDTQYF
clone_size: -
v_call: TRBV24-1
cdr3_length: 18

cdr3_aa: CASSPSPDREVGELFF
clone_size: -
v_call: TRBV5-4
cdr3_length: 16

cdr3_aa: CASARQPTYEQYF
clone_size: -
v_call: TRBV13
cdr3_length: 13

cdr3_aa: CASSATSGTVYEAQYF
clone_size: -
v_call: TRBV6-1
cdr3_length: 16

cdr3_aa: CASSPSWGQGSGYTF
clone_size: -
v_call: TRBV25-1
cdr3_length: 15

cdr3_aa: CASSKGSGGTGELFF
clone_size: -
v_call: TRBV6-6
cdr3_length: 15

cdr3_aa: CASSQALNQPQHF
clone_size: -
v_call: TRBV14
cdr3_length: 13

cdr3_aa: CASSQGPGGGFGYTF
clone_size: -
v_call: TRBV3-1/TRBV3-2
cdr3_length: 15

cdr3_aa: CASSDREPATTYEQYF
clone_size: once
v_call: TRBV6-1
cdr3_length: 16

cdr3_aa: CASSTRPGEIGPHTEAFF
clone_size: -
v_call: TRBV19
cdr3_length: 18

cdr3_aa: CASSTGFNQPQHF
clone_size: few
v_call: TRBV12-3/TRBV12-4
cdr3_length: 13

cdr3_aa: CASSLAGMYNEQFF
clone_size: many
v_call: TRBV7-8
cdr3_length: 14

cdr3_aa: CASSAGQGYYGYTF
clone_size: -
v_call: TRBV5-4
cdr3_length: 14

cdr3_aa: CATSSGTGETQYF
clone_size: -
v_call: TRBV15
cdr3_length: 13

cdr3_aa: CASSLTPGQDYGYTF
clone_size: -
v_call: TRBV7-2
cdr3_length: 15

cdr3_aa: CASRWDLAGGYTF
clone_size: -
v_call: TRBV5-1
cdr3_length: 13

cdr3_aa: CASSLPYRGDPGELFF
clone_size: few
v_call: TRBV5-4
cdr3_length: 16

cdr3_aa: CASSKSQGVWGYTF
clone_size: -
v_call: TRBV6-5
cdr3_length: 14

cdr3_aa: CAWSLLITDTQYF
clone_size: -
v_call: TRBV30
cdr3_length: 13

cdr3_aa: CASSPHQLPGNYGYTF
clone_size: -
v_call: TRBV5-1
cdr3_length: 16

cdr3_aa: CASSFNSNQPQHF
clone_size: -
v_call: TRBV19
cdr3_length: 13

cdr3_aa: CASSLGGTFSEAFF
clone_size: once
v_call: TRBV5-1
cdr3_length: 14

cdr3_aa: CASSLDRADTGELFF
clone_size: -
v_call: TRBV27
cdr3_length: 15

cdr3_aa: CASTPGRGAAKNIQYF
clone_size: -
v_call: TRBV6-4
cdr3_length: 16

cdr3_aa: CASSFFSGSSYNEQFF
clone_size: -
v_call: TRBV6-5
cdr3_length: 16

cdr3_aa: CASSEGGTFEQFF
clone_size: -
v_call: TRBV2
cdr3_length: 13

cdr3_aa: CASSLAGALSGNTIYF
clone_size: -
v_call: TRBV7-2
cdr3_length: 16

cdr3_aa: CASSEATGAWEAFF
clone_size: -
v_call: TRBV2
cdr3_length: 14

cdr3_aa: CSVEEDPGNEQFF
clone_size: -
v_call: TRBV29-1
cdr3_length: 13

cdr3_aa: CASSGRGLTSGNTIYF
clone_size: -
v_call: TRBV7-9
cdr3_length: 16

cdr3_aa: CASRAVETQYF
clone_size: -
v_call: TRBV6-5
cdr3_length: 11

cdr3_aa: CASSWSADTQYF
clone_size: many
v_call: TRBV6-6
cdr3_length: 12

cdr3_aa: CASSSPGQGRTDTQYF
clone_size: -
v_call: TRBV6-5
cdr3_length: 16

cdr3_aa: CASSSNPQGGGTEAFF
clone_size: few
v_call: TRBV5-1
cdr3_length: 16

cdr3_aa: CASSYRTGKTANYGYTF
clone_size: -
v_call: TRBV18
cdr3_length: 17